What follows is one TCR beta chain and its context. No antigen is known for it. The sample comes from a study of blood T cells in healthy people across ages. The second PCR ran roughly 6 to 11 cycles with a sample-barcoded 5' primer and J-beta primers. TCRdb re-called the 5' RACE reads with MiXCR, one entry per CDR3 protein. The sample yields some 750,000 distinct CDR3 sequences, 20% to 25% seen once. Study conclusions and caveats: Per-million-T-cell TCR beta diversity fell roughly linearly with age.

V lost 0 bases and J 5 bases, leaving 10 bases between the germline ends. Looked up from germline, CDR1 is LNHNV and CDR2 is YYDKDF (reference sequence). The CDR3 covers 14 residues. This receptor was obtained from a man aged 65 to 79 in good health. This chain joins TRBV15 and TRBJ2-5; D is ambiguous. The sample was blood. CDR3 sequence: CATSRDRRSETQYF. The DNA for the CDR3 is TGTGCCACCAGCAGAGATCGCAGGAGCGAGACCCAGTACTTC. Complete variable domain (other parts from reference TRBV15 and TRBJ2-5): DAMVIQNPRYQVTQFGKPVTLSCSQTLNHNVMYWYQQKSSQAPKLLFHYYDKDFNNEADTPDNFQSRRPNTSFCFLDIRSPGLGDTAMYLCATSRDRRSETQYFGPGTRLLVL.